These 3 T cell receptor beta chains were all obtained from the same sample, sequenced in a study of response to subunit inactivated influenza vaccine. TCRdb fed the RT-PCR reads into MiXCR, producing one record per CDR3 protein. The sample has fewer than 650,000 distinct CDR3 sequences; approximately 12% are singletons. Specimen: PBMCs from blood, collected roughly 48 days after vaccination. The origin of the receptors is a middle-aged man who received an inactivated influenza vaccine.

This clonotype appeared a few times. The rearrangement links TRBV20-1 to TRBJ1-2; D is unclear. Germline values: CDR1 DFQATT, CDR2 SNEGSKA (reference sequence). The CDR3 is 11 residues long. The ends were cut back, 6 bases at V and 4 bases at J, with 9 bases in the middle. DNA for the CDR3: TGCAGTGCCCGGCGTCTCTATGGCTACACCTTC. Encoded protein: CSARRLYGYTF.

The chain joins TRBV6-1 to TRBJ2-7, with a weak D call TRBD2 (5 bases). V was trimmed by 8 bases and J by 0 bases, leaving 8 bases between them. Germline V CDR1 and CDR2: MNHNS, SASEGT. There are 12 residues in the CDR3. The CDR3 here is CASGRDSYEQYF. The CDR3 DNA reads TGTGCCAGCGGTCGGGACTCCTACGAGCAGTACTTC.

This clonotype has just a few counts. This chain connects TRBV12-3 or TRBV12-4 to TRBJ2-7; weak D call: TRBD2 (5 bases). CDR3 size: 14 residues. V was shortened by 4 bases and J by 2 bases, with 12 bases between the two germline ends. The CDR3 sequence: CASSYGPGTYEQYF. DNA of the CDR3: TGTGCCAGCAGTTATGGGCCGGGAACCTACGAGCAGTACTTC.